The sequence of this T cell receptor (beta chain) was determined in a study of beta chain features in type 1 diabetes (dated by TCRdb to 2017 to 2018). Background on the whole study: Mean age, gender distribution, total cell number and subset yield did not differ between patients and healthy donors. Across all samples, almost 110 million sorted cells were examined, and cell number per subset correlated strongly with RNA yield. The study compared the TCRB repertoires of sorted circulating CD4+ T cell subsets in recently diagnosed type 1 diabetes patients with those in matched healthy donors. Regulatory and stem cell-like memory subsets were isolated from only 8 patients and roughly 8 healthy donors, whereas naive and central memory subsets came from all 30 or so donors. Here is what the overall study found, with its caveats: HLA sub-analyses involved small numbers of individuals, so any influence of HLA type on TCRB rearrangement remained unresolved. Shorter templates might be favored by PCR, yet because patient and control samples were amplified and corrected together, any such skew would affect both groups equally. Patients with type 1 diabetes made fewer insertions and deleted more nucleotides at VDJ recombination sites, implying thymic rearrangement abnormalities. In all four CD4+ subsets, TCRB CDR3 length was moderately but significantly shorter in type 1 diabetes patients. Naive, central memory and regulatory TCRB repertoires appeared to be more similar among patients than among healthy donors. Because cDNA was sequenced instead of genomic DNA, activated cells with high expression could be over-represented, although the groups did not differ in activation or CD3 levels.

From its cysteine to its phenylalanine, the CDR3 spans 13 amino acids. Solely the CDR3 DNA is kept, with 39 bases framed from the first base. Compared with germline, V lacks 6 bases and J lacks 3 bases; bases without a gene match: 4. CDR1 and CDR2, per the germline V gene, are MNHEY and SVGAGI. The entire amount of isolated RNA was reverse transcribed using the High Capacity cDNA Reverse Transcription Kit, so the sequenced TCRB transcripts were expressed ones. Deep immunoSEQ sequencing was performed on naive, central memory and regulatory T cell samples, with an average of roughly 3.6 million total reads per sample. After sorted cells were lysed in RLT buffer, RNA was extracted with DNase-treated RNeasy Micro or Mini kits, with the choice depending on cell number. To prevent cross-contamination, each cell subset was processed individually, whereas patient and healthy donor samples were processed jointly. The immunoSEQ multiplex PCR was used to amplify TCRB sequences from cDNA, generating 87-bp fragments that spanned the CDR3 region. Amplicons were sequenced on the Illumina HiSeq platform. As for how the authors treated the data: PCR bias was corrected computationally using synthetic template baselines, and reads within Hamming distance 2 were collapsed, with unmergeable singletons discarded. Reads were aligned against IMGT to assign V, D and J genes, CDR3 length and insertions or deletions at six rearrangement sites. Within each subset, clonotype counts were normalized to the number of sorted cells before true diversity and Gini coefficients were calculated with the tcR R package. The overlap coefficient, calculated on TCRB nucleotide sequences, was used to measure repertoire sharing. Out-of-frame TCRB sequences from naive cells were analyzed to stand in for the pre-selection repertoire. This is the immuneACCESS table as TCRdb keeps it, with only in-frame sequences that have V and J called. A part of the clones is gone; compared with another copy, unresolved V genes explain less than half, and the rest is unexplained. V, J and clone size derive from that table, while D and trimming were established from the DNA sequence. Here the sample has approximately 360,000 clones; around 12% occur a single time. The ten largest clones take up 0.0095% to 0.011% of the sample.

With regard to this clone: Its cognate antigen has yet to be identified. Base qualities are missing; no much larger clone stands one base away.

A single peripheral blood draw of around 0.11 L on average was collected from each donor into heparinised tubes. A BD FACSAria II and a panel including CD45RO, CCR7, CD25, CD127, CD95 and CD27 were used to sort naive, central memory, regulatory and stem cell-like memory CD4+ T cells. A purity above 95% was achieved for all sorted populations. PBMCs were separated immediately by Lymphoprep density gradient centrifugation and were stained directly, without being cultured. Samples were stained and sorted in pairs, with one healthy donor and one patient per experiment, so that batch effects were minimized.

Rearrangement joined TRBV6-5 to TRBJ2-5; TRBD2 aligns with 7 central bases. This clonotype was obtained from a woman aged 18-35 years with type 1 diabetes. Sequenced sample: naive CD4+ T cells from blood. Sample cell subset or site, as interpreted from the label and publication: true naive CD4+ T cells. The DNA sequence is as follows: TGTGCCAGCAGAGCGGGGCCCAAAGAGACCCAGTACTTC. Its amino acids are CASRAGPKETQYF.